This T cell receptor (beta chain) comes out of a study of T cell responses to AZD1222 COVID-19 vaccine (dated by TCRdb to the early 2020s). For the wider study: AZD1222 recipients whose second dose came at about 4 weeks and those whose second dose came at about 12 weeks were combined into one group, since spike-specific TCR depth and breadth did not differ between the two schedules. A total of about 250 trial participants underwent TCR sequencing, of whom about 200 had received two doses of AZD1222 and around 26 had received two doses of the MenACWY control vaccine. Trial participants were enrolled by age into subgroups of 18-55, 56-69 and 70-plus years, and around 150, 28 and 57 TCR-sequenced participants, respectively, were included in these subgroups.

Paper-wide results and their limitations: Most participants were white British and females outnumbered males, and the authors suggested that clonal diversity may have been underestimated. The 56-69-year group was small, and its depth increase did not reach significance, likely because of low power. Epitopes outside the regions mutated in the B.1.351 and B.1.1.7 variants were reportedly recognized by nearly half of the unique spike-specific TCRs. Only 5 to 7 AZD1222 recipients were SARS-CoV-2 seropositive at baseline, limiting conclusions about previously exposed vaccinees. CD4 TCRs associated with the vaccine covered the entire spike protein, and the dominant responses were in regions 160-218 and 743-854. No day 14 peak-response samples were available, so repertoires were characterized only after the peak T cell response. After two AZD1222 doses, spike-specific TCR breadth and depth were significantly higher than at day 0 and than in MenACWY recipients.

What the time point label conveys for this sample: baseline before first vaccination. Samples from vaccinated people were obtained from the UK trials COV001 and COV002, which included a single-blind randomized controlled phase 2/3 trial of AZD1222 (ChAdOx1 nCoV-19) in healthy adults. For TCRbeta chain sequencing, PBMC samples from trial participants were taken at day 0 and at day 28 after the second dose. From cysteine to phenylalanine, the CDR3 is 14 amino acids long. Left in the record is the CDR3 DNA by itself, 42 bases read in frame from the first base. V lost 8 bases and J lost 3 bases, and the count of bases not matched to a germline gene is 8. Based on the germline V gene, the CDR1 and CDR2 sequences are MNHEY and SVGAGI. Of note for this clone: The antigen this receptor binds is unknown. Base qualities are missing; no much larger clone stands one base away.

The CDR3 regions of human TCRbeta chains were subjected to immunosequencing. Regarding the original processing steps: TCRs in the repertoires were compared against a reference library of SARS-CoV-2-specific TCRs that had been generated with the MIRA antigen-specificity platform. Breadth was defined as the fraction of unique TCRs that were SARS-CoV-2-associated, and depth was defined as the fraction of total T cells that were SARS-CoV-2-associated. Using the MIRA data, each spike-specific TCR was assigned both to the spike region to which the TCR was reactive and to a CD4 or CD8 class. Log10-transformed breadth and depth values were compared by one-way ANOVA with Sidak's multiple comparisons tests. The table was pulled from immuneACCESS by TCRdb, which kept in-frame rearrangements only. Such tables lose some clones; where checked, under half of the loss comes from unresolved V genes, and the rest has no known cause. V and J calls and clone size are those listed in that table; D and trimming were worked out from the DNA. The sample data list over 150,000 clones, and just over 90% of these were observed just once. Approximately 3% of the sample comes from the top ten.

The material sequenced was peripheral blood, taken on day 0 of AZD1222 vaccination. The receptor was isolated from an adult in good health. The chain is encoded by TRBV6-5 joined to TRBJ1-1; TRBD1 matches 8 bases in the middle. CDR3 loop: CASHAGGLYTEAFF. The DNA reads as follows: TGTGCCAGCCACGCAGGGGGCTTATACACTGAAGCTTTCTTT.